A single sample gave rise to the 2 T cell receptor beta chains below, sequenced in a study of blood T cell repertoires in COVID-19 (dated by TCRdb to the early 2020s). The library was prepared using the immunoSEQ multiplex PCR assay. TCRdb provides this immuneACCESS table in a form limited to in-frame rearrangements. Some clones are lacking; in checked studies, under half of them reflect an unresolved V gene, and why the rest are absent is not known. The sample records about 100,000 clones, 65% to 90% of which are singletons. 0.95% to 1.5% of the sample rests with the top ten. Material: peripheral blood. Receptors originate from a man aged 80 or over with active or convalescent COVID-19.

The chain has TRBV4-3 and TRBJ2-2, with D maybe TRBD1 (5 bases). Trimming took 1 base from V and 0 from J, leaving 9 bases between them. The CDR3 sequence is 16 residues long. The germline V gene encodes CDR1 LGHNA and CDR2 YSLEER. The CDR3: CASSQVPGTNTGELFF. In DNA, the CDR3 is TGCGCCAGCAGCCAAGTCCCAGGGACGAACACCGGGGAGCTGTTTTTT.

This sequence joins TRBV24-1 and TRBJ2-2; perhaps TRBD1 as D (6 bases). The length of the CDR3 is 15 residues. Per the germline V gene, CDR1 is KGHDR and CDR2 is SFDVKD. Trimming pared 4 bases from V and 1 base from J, leaving 9 bases between. CDR3 sequence (DNA): TGTGCCACCAGTGACGGACAGAAGAACACCGGGGAGCTGTTTTTT. Protein sequence: CATSDGQKNTGELFF.